Only one count was recorded for the clone carrying this TCR beta chain. The sample originates from a study of Ad26.COV2.S vaccination and SARS-CoV-2 variants. TCRdb keeps only in-frame clones here, not all; method: immunoSEQ multiplex PCR. Of about 350,000 clones listed, around 89% were seen once; the top ten hold under 6%. The sample's treatment: around 19 received Ad26.COV2.S at low or high dose, single or two shots; about 5 received placebo; per-sample allocation not given. The samples date from day 63 after the first vaccine or placebo injection. The TCR sequence derives from a person aged 18-60 years who received the Ad26.COV2.S COVID-19 vaccine or a placebo. The specimen was peripheral blood, collected in a trial of Ad26.COV2.S vaccine versus placebo.

This chain's CDR3 is CASSPYSNQPQHF. The CDR3 region has the DNA TGTGCCAGCAGCCCATATAGCAATCAGCCCCAGCATTTT. The chain recombines TRBV7-2 with TRBJ1-5; D remains ambiguous. CDR3 length equals 13 residues. CDR1 SGHTA and CDR2 FQGNSA come from the germline V gene. Trimming shortened V by 5 bases and J by 0 bases, and 5 bases separated the two germline ends.